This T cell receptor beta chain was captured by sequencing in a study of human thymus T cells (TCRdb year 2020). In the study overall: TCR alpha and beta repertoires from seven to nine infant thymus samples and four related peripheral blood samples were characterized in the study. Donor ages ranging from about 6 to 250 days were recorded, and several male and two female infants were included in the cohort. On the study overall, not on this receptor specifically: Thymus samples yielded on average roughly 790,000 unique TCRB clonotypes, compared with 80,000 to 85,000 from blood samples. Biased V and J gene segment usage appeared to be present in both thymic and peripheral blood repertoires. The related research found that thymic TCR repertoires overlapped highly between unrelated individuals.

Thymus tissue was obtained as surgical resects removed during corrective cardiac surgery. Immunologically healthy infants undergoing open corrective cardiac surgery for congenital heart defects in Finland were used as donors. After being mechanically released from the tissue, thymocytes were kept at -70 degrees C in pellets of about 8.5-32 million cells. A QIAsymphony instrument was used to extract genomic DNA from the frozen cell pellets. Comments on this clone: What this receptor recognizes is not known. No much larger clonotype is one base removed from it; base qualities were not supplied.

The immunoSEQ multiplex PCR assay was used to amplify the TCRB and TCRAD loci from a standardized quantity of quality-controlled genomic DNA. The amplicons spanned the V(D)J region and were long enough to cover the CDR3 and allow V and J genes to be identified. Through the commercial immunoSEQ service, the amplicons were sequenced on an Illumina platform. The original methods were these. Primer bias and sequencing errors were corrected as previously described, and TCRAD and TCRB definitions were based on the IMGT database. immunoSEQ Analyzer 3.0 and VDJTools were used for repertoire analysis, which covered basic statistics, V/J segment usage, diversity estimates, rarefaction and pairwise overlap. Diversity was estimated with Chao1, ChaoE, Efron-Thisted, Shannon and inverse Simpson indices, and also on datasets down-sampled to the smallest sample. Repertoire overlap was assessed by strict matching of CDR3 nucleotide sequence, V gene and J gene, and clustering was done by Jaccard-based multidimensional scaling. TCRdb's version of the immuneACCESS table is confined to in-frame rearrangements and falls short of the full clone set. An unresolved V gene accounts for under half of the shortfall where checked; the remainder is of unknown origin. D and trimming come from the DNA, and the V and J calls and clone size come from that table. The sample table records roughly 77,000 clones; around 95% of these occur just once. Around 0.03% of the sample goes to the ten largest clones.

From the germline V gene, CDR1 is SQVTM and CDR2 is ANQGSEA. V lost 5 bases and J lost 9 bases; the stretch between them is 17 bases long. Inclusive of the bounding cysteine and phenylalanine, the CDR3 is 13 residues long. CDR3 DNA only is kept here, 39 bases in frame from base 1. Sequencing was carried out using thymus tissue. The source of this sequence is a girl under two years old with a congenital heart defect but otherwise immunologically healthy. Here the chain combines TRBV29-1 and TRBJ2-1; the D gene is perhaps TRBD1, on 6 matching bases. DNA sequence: TGCAGCGTTTACAGGGTTCTCCACAGTGAGCAGTTCTTC. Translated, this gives CSVYRVLHSEQFF.